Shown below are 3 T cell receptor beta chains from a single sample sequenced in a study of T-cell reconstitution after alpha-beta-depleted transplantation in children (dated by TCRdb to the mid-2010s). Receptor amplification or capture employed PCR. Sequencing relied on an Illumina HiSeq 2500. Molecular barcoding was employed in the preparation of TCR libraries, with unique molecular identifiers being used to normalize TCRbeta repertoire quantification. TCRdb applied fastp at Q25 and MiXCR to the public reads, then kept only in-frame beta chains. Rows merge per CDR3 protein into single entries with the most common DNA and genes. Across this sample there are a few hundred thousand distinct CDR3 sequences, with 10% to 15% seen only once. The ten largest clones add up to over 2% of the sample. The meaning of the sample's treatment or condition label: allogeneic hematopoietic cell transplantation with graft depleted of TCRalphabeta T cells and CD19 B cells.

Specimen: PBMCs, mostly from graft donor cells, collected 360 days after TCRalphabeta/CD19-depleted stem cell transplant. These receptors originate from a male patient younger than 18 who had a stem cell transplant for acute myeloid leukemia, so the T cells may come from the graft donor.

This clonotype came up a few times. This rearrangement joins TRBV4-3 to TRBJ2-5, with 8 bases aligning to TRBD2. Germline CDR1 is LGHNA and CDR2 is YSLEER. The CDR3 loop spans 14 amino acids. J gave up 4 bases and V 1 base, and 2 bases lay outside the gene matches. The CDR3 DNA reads TGCGCCAGCAGCCAAGGGGGGACTAGAGAGACCCAGTACTTC. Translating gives CASSQGGTRETQYF.

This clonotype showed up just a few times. The CDR3 nucleotides read TGCAGTGCTAGAGATCTGGTGGGAGGCGAGACCCAGTACTTC. Amino acid sequence: CSARDLVGGETQYF. This chain joins TRBV20-1 and TRBJ2-5; D possibly corresponds to TRBD2 (6 bases). CDR3 length equals 14 residues. Germline V gives CDR1 DFQATT, CDR2 SNEGSKA (reference sequence). The V end lost 0 bases, the J end lost 5 bases, and 13 bases lay between the germline ends.

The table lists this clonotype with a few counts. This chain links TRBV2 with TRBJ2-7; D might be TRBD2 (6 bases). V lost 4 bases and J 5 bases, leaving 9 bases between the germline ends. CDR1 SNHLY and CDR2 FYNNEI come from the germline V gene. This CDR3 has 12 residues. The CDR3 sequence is CASSGTTDEQYF. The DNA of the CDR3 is TGTGCCAGCAGTGGGACTACGGACGAGCAGTACTTC.